The clone carrying this TCR beta chain was detected only a few times. The antigen is undetermined. This sample was included in a study of CD8 T cells in ankylosing spondylitis. Study-wide results and limits: There was reportedly significant enrichment of clones that were disease-linked in matched ankylosing spondylitis synovial fluid. Disease-linked clones, CD8+, were relatively rare in peripheral blood.

The germline V gene encodes CDR1 SGHRS and CDR2 YFSETQ. The CDR3 sequence is 15 residues long. Between the trimmed V and J ends, which lost 0 bases and 11 bases, there was a span of 19 bases. By quantitative 5'-RACE with molecular barcodes, the TCR beta libraries were made. One entry per CDR3 protein, called by TCRdb with MiXCR from the 5' RACE reads. There are roughly 160,000 distinct CDR3 sequences in the sample; 11% occur only once, and about 27% lies in the top ten. The receptor comes from a male donor with ankylosing spondylitis or in good health (not recorded which). The chain links TRBV5-1 to TRBJ2-3; possible D gene TRBD2, 6 bases. Sequencing input: blood, either unsorted or a sorted T cell fraction (not recorded which). CDR3: CASSLAGGANAVQYF. CDR3 DNA sequence: TGCGCCAGCAGCTTGGCCGGAGGGGCGAATGCGGTGCAGTATTTT.